This record looks at one TCR beta chain sequence and its context. Its antigen is unidentified. The table came from immunoSEQ multiplex PCR; TCRdb's copy has only in-frame clones and leaves some out. The sample records roughly 45,000 clones, 75% to 90% being singletons. These data originate in a study of T cell responses to AZD1222 COVID-19 vaccine. Study-wide findings and caveats: Spike-specific TCR breadth rose after two AZD1222 doses, and depth rose as well.

Unmatched junction bases numbered 5, after V lost 5 bases and J lost 0 bases. Germline V gene lookup returns CDR1 LNHDA and CDR2 SQIVND (reference sequence). The CDR3 is 17 residues long. This receptor was taken from an adult who received the AZD1222 COVID-19 vaccine. This chain links TRBV19 with TRBJ2-7; TRBD2 aligns across 15 bases. The source was peripheral blood, collected 28 days after the second AZD1222 dose. Written as DNA, the CDR3 is TGTGCCAGTAGTCTCGGACTAGCGGGGGGGTTCTCCTACGAGCAGTACTTC. Translated: CASSLGLAGGFSYEQYF.